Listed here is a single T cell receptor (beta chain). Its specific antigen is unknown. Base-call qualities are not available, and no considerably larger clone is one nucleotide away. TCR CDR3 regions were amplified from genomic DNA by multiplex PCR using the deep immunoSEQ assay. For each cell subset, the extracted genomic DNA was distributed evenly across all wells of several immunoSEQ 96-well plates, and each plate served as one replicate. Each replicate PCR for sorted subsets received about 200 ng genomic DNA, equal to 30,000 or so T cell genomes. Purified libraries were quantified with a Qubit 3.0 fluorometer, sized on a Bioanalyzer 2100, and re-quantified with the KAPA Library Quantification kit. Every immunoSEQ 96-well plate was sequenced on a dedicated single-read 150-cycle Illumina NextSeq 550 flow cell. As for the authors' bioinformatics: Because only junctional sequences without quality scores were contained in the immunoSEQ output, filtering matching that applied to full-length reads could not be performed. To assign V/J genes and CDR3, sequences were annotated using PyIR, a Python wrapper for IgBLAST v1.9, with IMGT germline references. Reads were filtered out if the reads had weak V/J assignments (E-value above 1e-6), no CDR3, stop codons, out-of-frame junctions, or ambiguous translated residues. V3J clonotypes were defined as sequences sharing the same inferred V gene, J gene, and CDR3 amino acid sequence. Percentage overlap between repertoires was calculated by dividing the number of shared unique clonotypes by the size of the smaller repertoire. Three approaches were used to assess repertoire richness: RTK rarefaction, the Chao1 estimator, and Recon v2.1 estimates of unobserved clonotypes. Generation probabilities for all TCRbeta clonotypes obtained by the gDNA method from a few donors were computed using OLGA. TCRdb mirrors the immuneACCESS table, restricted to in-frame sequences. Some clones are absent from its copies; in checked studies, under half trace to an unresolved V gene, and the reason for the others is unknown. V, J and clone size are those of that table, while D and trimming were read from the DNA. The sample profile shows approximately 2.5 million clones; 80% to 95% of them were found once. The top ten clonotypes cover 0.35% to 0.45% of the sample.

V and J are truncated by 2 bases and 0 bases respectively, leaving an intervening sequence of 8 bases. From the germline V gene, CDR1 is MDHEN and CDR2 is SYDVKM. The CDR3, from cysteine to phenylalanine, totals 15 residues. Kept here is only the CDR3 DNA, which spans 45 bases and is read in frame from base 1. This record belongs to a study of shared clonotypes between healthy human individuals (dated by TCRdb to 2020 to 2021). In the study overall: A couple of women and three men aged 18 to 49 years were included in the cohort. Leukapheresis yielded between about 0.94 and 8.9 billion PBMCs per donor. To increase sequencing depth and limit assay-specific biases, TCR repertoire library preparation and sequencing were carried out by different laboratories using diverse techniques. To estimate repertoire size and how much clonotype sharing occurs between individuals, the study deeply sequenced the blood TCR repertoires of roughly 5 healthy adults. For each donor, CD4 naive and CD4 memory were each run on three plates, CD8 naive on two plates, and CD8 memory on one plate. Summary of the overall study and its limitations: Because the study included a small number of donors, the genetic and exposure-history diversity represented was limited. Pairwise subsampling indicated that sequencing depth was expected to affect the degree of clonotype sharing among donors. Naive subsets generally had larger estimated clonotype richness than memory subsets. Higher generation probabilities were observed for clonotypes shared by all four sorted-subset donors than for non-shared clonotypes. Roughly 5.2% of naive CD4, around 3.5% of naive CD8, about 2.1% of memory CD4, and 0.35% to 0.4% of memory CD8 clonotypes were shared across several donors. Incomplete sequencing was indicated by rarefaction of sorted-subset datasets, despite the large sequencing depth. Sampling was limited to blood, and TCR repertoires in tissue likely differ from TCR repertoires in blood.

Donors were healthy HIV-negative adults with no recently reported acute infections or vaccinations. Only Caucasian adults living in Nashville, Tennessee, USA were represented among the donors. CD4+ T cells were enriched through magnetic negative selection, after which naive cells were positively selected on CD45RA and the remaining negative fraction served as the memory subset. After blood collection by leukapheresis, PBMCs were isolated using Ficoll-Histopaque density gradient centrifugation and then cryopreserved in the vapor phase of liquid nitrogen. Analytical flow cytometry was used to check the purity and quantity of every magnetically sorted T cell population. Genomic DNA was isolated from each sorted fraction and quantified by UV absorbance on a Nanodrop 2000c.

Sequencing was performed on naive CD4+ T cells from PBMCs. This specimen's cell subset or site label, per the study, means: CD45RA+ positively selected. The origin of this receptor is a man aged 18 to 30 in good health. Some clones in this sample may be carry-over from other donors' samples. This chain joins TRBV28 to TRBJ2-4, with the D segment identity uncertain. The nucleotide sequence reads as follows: TGTGCCAGCAGTTTAAGGTCTCTAGCCAAAAACATTCAGTACTTC. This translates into CASSLRSLAKNIQYF.